These T cell receptor beta chains were read from a single sample in a study of shared clonotypes between healthy human individuals. The protocol was immunoSEQ multiplex PCR, while the TCRdb copy is restricted to in-frame clones and leaves out a portion. The sample includes 2 million to 2.5 million clones, 80% to 95% of them seen just once. Sequenced material: naive CD4+ T cells from PBMCs. The receptors originated from a man aged 18 to 35 in good health. Some clones in this sample may be carry-over from other donors' samples. Both conserved end residues are part of each CDR3. The order of the fields is CDR3 protein, CDR3 DNA, V gene, D gene, J gene. The D gene is left open where the match is weak.

CDR3 protein: CAWSRAGGAYEQYF
CDR3 DNA: TGTGCCTGGAGTCGAGCGGGCGGGGCCTACGAGCAGTACTTC
V gene: TRBV30
D gene: -
J gene: TRBJ2-7

CDR3 protein: CASSLALEGLGIQYF
CDR3 DNA: TGTGCCAGCAGCTTGGCCCTGGAGGGCCTAGGCATTCAGTACTTC
V gene: TRBV7-9
D gene: -
J gene: TRBJ2-4

CDR3 protein: CASSRPGGEKGTDTQYF
CDR3 DNA: TGTGCCAGCTCACGCCCAGGGGGCGAGAAAGGCACAGATACGCAGTATTTT
V gene: TRBV18
D gene: TRBD1
J gene: TRBJ2-3

CDR3 protein: CASSYIQGSGGYTF
CDR3 DNA: TGTGCCAGCAGTTACATACAGGGTTCCGGGGGCTACACCTTC
V gene: TRBV6-6
D gene: -
J gene: TRBJ1-2

CDR3 protein: CASSLDKYQPQHF
CDR3 DNA: TGTGCCAGCAGTTTAGACAAATATCAGCCCCAGCATTTT
V gene: TRBV27
D gene: -
J gene: TRBJ1-5

CDR3 protein: CASSSTSGAVGEQFF
CDR3 DNA: TGTGCCAGCAGCTCGACTAGCGGCGCTGTCGGTGAGCAGTTCTTC
V gene: TRBV11-2
D gene: TRBD2
J gene: TRBJ2-1

CDR3 protein: CASSGGAFPNEKLFF
CDR3 DNA: TGCGCCAGCAGCGGCGGCGCTTTTCCTAATGAAAAACTGTTTTTT
V gene: TRBV5-1
D gene: -
J gene: TRBJ1-4

CDR3 protein: CATSFPPGEGTEAFF
CDR3 DNA: TGTGCCACCAGCTTCCCGCCCGGGGAAGGGACTGAAGCTTTCTTT
V gene: TRBV15
D gene: -
J gene: TRBJ1-1

CDR3 protein: CASSTTRDRVNYGYTF
CDR3 DNA: TGTGCCAGCAGTACTACAAGGGACAGGGTGAACTATGGCTACACCTTC
V gene: TRBV27
D gene: TRBD1
J gene: TRBJ1-2

CDR3 protein: CASSARRGGQLNEQFF
CDR3 DNA: TGTGCCAGCAGCGCAAGGAGGGGTGGACAGCTGAATGAGCAGTTCTTC
V gene: TRBV9
D gene: -
J gene: TRBJ2-1